This TCR beta chain comes out of a study of blood T cell repertoires in COVID-19. About the research overall: COVID-19 samples collected from the United States, Italy and Spain covered acute and convalescent phases. Nucleic acid was either cDNA or gDNA, and it came from T cells, B-cell-depleted T cells, or PBMCs.

TCRdb's copy holds only in-frame clones and misses some; the assay was immunoSEQ multiplex PCR. Of some 150,000 clones listed, about 86% were seen once; the top ten hold around 8.2%. Per the germline V gene, CDR1 is SGHTA and CDR2 is FQGNSA. J was trimmed by 6 bases and V by 5 bases; bases with no gene match: 6. CDR3 length: 14 residues. Sequenced material: peripheral blood. This sequence was found in a woman aged 55-70 years with acute or convalescent COVID-19. The rearrangement joins TRBV7-2 to TRBJ2-2; 7 bases match TRBD1. CDR3 protein: CASSPQTGSGELFF. DNA of the CDR3: TGTGCCAGCAGCCCCCAGACAGGGTCCGGGGAGCTGTTTTTT.